This record looks at one TCR beta chain sequence and its context. One junction end does not reproduce the germline sequence, and a read error may be involved. The sample originates from a study of T cells in Graves' hyperthyroidism and ophthalmopathy. TCR beta CDR3 regions were amplified from RNA. Carried out on the TCR CDR3, a first-round RT-PCR used the HTBI primer set. MiXCR, run by TCRdb on the multiplex PCR reads, gives a single entry per CDR3 protein. The table includes a few hundred thousand distinct CDR3 sequences, 40% to 55% detected once. Germline loops: CDR1 SQVTM, CDR2 ANQGSEA. The CDR3 extends over 13 amino acids.

Sequencing was done on a sample of peripheral blood or thyroid tissue (not recorded which). The chain uses TRBV29-1 and TRBJ2-5; TRBD2 matches 10 bases. This receptor was identified in a woman under 30 with Graves' hyperthyroidism. The CDR3 coding sequence is TGCAGCGGAGAACAGGTCCTAGCGGGGGCCCGAGGGTTC. The encoded protein is CSGEQVLAGARGF.